Presented here are 18 T cell receptor beta chains from one specimen sequenced in a study of T cell clonality in common variable immunodeficiency. The repertoire was sequenced with immunoSEQ multiplex PCR; TCRdb's copy has only in-frame clones and lacks some. Observed in the sample are 30,000 to 40,000 clones, none of them singletons. The sequencing input was peripheral blood mononuclear cells. These receptors were taken from a person aged 18-70 years in good health.

This clone showed up just a few times. The read ends 3 residues shy of where the CDR3 ends; the end is completed using the germline J gene. The chain carries TRBV6-1 and TRBJ1-4; 9 nucleotides match TRBD1. This CDR3 comprises 13 residues. Per germline, CDR1 MNHNS and CDR2 SASEGT. Unmatched junction bases numbered 1, after V lost 4 bases and J lost 7 bases. CDR3 protein: CASSVQGAEKLFF. The sequenced part of the CDR3 DNA is TGTGCCAGCAGTGTACAGGGGGCTGAAAAA.

This clone was detected ten times or more. The CDR3 end is not reached by the read, which stops 3 residues before it; the germline J gene fills it in. V gene TRBV5-6 combines with J gene TRBJ2-2; 11 bases line up with TRBD2. CDR1 and CDR2 (germline): SGHDT, YYEEEE. The CDR3 is made up of 15 amino acids. V lost 6 bases, J lost 3 bases, and 4 bases stayed unmatched. CDR3 DNA (partial): TGTGCCAGCACTATAGCGGGAGGGTACACCGGGGAG. Protein: CASTIAGGYTGE. In full, the CDR3 is CASTIAGGYTGELFF. The full variable domain, rest sourced from reference TRBV5-6 and TRBJ2-2, is DAGVTQSPTHLIKTRGQQVTLRCSPKSGHDTVSWYQQALGQGPQFIFQYYEEEERQRGNFPDRFSGHQFPNYSSELNVNALLLGDSALYLCASTIAGGYTGELFFGEGSRLTVL.

This clone was picked up many times. This CDR3 is CSARDEEAGNYGYTF. The CDR3 DNA, read in part, is TGCAGTGCTAGAGATGAGGAGGCAGGGAACTATGGC. The rearrangement joins TRBV20-1 to TRBJ1-2; a possible D gene is TRBD1 (5 bases). The CDR3 end lies 3 residues beyond the end of the read and is filled in from the germline J gene. Germline CDR1 DFQATT, CDR2 SNEGSKA (reference sequence). CDR3 length equals 15 residues. V lost 0 bases and J lost 2, with 13 bases in between.

This clone was found many times. The read ends 3 residues before the CDR3 terminus; that terminus is restored from the germline J gene. The V gene is TRBV7-9, the J gene TRBJ1-3; 10 bases match TRBD1. From germline, CDR1 is SEHNR and CDR2 FQNEAQ (reference sequence). V dropped 5 bases and J dropped 9; count of bases not matched to a gene: 10. The CDR3 contains 15 residues. The CDR3 sequence is CASSPSWDRGVTIYF. The CDR3 bases that were read are TGTGCCAGCAGCCCGTCGTGGGACAGGGGAGTCACC.

This clone showed up many times. The read terminates 3 residues before the CDR3 end, so the remaining end is supplied by the germline J gene. This rearrangement joins TRBV6-1 to TRBJ1-2; TRBD1 matches 9 bases. J gave up 5 bases and V 1 base, and 8 bases lay outside the gene matches. Germline V CDR1 and CDR2: MNHNS, SASEGT. The CDR3 loop spans 16 amino acids. The CDR3 region is CASSEGVTGTGYGYTF. The CDR3 DNA, read in part, is TGTGCCAGCAGTGAAGGGGTAACCGGGACAGGGTATGGC.

This clone was recorded many times. The read terminates 3 residues before the CDR3 end, so the remaining end is supplied by the germline J gene. The V gene is TRBV7-6, the J gene TRBJ2-1, with 8 nucleotides matching TRBD1. CDR3 size: 14 residues. Germline lookup yields CDR1 SGHVS and CDR2 FNYEAQ. J was trimmed by 9 bases and V by 5 bases; bases with no gene match: 9. The CDR3 bases that were read are TGTGCCAGCAGCCCAAGACAGGGGACGGGTGAG. This encodes CASSPRQGTGE. The CDR3, in full, reads CASSPRQGTGEQFF.

Ten or more counts support this clone. The read ends 3 residues early relative to the CDR3; the germline J gene fills the gap. The chain combines TRBV5-1 with TRBJ1-1; tentatively, D is TRBD1 (6 bases). Germline V gives CDR1 SGHRS, CDR2 YFSETQ. Trimming left V 2 bases short and J 2 bases short, with 10 bases between. This CDR3 is built from 14 residues. This CDR3 is CASSLKQGNTEAFF. The part of the CDR3 DNA that was read is TGCGCCAGCAGCTTAAAACAGGGTAACACTGAA.

This clone was observed at least ten times. The read falls 3 residues short of the CDR3 end, and the missing part is taken from the germline J gene. The rearrangement joins TRBV20-1 to TRBJ2-3; 12 bases align to TRBD2. Germline V gene data show CDR1 as DFQATT and CDR2 as SNEGSKA (reference sequence). With V trimmed by 1 base and J by 2 bases, 4 bases remained unmatched. This CDR3 has 16 residues. Incomplete CDR3 DNA: TGCAGTGCTAGAGTATCTAGCGGGAGGGACACAGATACG. Its translation is CSARVSSGRDTDT. The CDR3 reads in full as CSARVSSGRDTDTQYF.

This clone appeared many times. The read falls 3 residues short of the CDR3 end, and the missing part is taken from the germline J gene. The chain recombines TRBV2 with TRBJ2-5; D uncertain. CDR3 length: 14 residues. The V and J ends lost 6 bases and 1 base respectively, with 12 bases between them. Germline V lookup: CDR1 SNHLY, CDR2 FYNNEI. CDR3 bases read: TGTGCCAGCAGCAATCCGCCAGGCCAAGAGACC. The encoded protein is CASSNPPGQET. The entire CDR3 reads CASSNPPGQETQYF.

This clone came up many times. The read halts 3 residues ahead of the CDR3 end, with the missing end drawn from the germline J gene. This rearrangement joins TRBV7-8 to TRBJ1-2, with D possibly matching TRBD1 (5 bases). This CDR3 is built from 13 residues. Germline-derived CDR1 and CDR2 are SGHVS and FQNEAQ. V was shortened by 3 bases and J by 4 bases, with 9 bases between the two germline ends. The CDR3 here is CASSFGQGYGYTF. The sequenced CDR3 bases are TGTGCCAGCAGCTTTGGGCAGGGCTATGGC.

In its sample, this clone was seen many times. The read stops 3 residues short of the end of the CDR3; the missing end is completed from the germline J gene. The rearrangement uses TRBV28 and TRBJ2-5; TRBD1 or TRBD2 may be the D gene (7 bases each). V lost 3 bases to trimming and J lost 5 bases, with 19 bases between them. Per the germline V gene, CDR1 is MDHEN and CDR2 is SYDVKM. This CDR3 spans 16 amino acids. CDR3: CASSLWGGGREETQYF. The CDR3 DNA, read in part, is TGTGCCAGCAGTTTGTGGGGAGGGGGCAGAGAGGAGACC. The full variable domain, in which reference TRBV28 and TRBJ2-5 provide the parts outside the CDR3, is DVKVTQSSRYLVKRTGEKVFLECVQDMDHENMFWYRQDPGLGLRLIYFSYDVKMKEKGDIPEGYSVSREKKERFSLILESASTNQTSMYLCASSLWGGGREETQYFGPGTRLLVL.

In this sample, this clone turned up many times. CDR3 in amino acids: CASSFPNQPQHF. CDR3 bases read: TGTGCCAGCAGCTTCCCGAATCAGCCC. The chain is built from TRBV7-2 and TRBJ1-5; no reliable D call. The read falls 3 residues short of the CDR3 end, and the missing part is taken from the germline J gene. V was shortened by 3 bases and J by 4 bases, with 4 bases between the two germline ends. The germline V gene encodes CDR1 SGHTA and CDR2 FQGNSA. CDR3 size: 12 residues.

This clone was detected many times. The observed sequence ends 3 residues before the CDR3 terminus, with the missing tail filled in from the germline J gene. The genes are TRBV6-1 and TRBJ1-2, with D uncertain. The CDR3 is 15 residues long. From germline, CDR1 is MNHNS and CDR2 SASEGT. The CDR3 is CASSELAGGSYDYTF. CDR3 bases read: TGTGCCAGCAGTGAACTAGCGGGAGGCTCCTACGAC.

Concerning this clone: The observed sequence ends 3 residues before the CDR3 terminus, with the missing tail filled in from the germline J gene. J is TRBJ2-7 and V is TRBV19; D not certain. CDR1 LNHDA and CDR2 SQIVND come from the germline V gene (reference sequence). Between the trimmed V and J ends, which lost 4 bases and 0 bases, there was a span of 10 bases. CDR3 length equals 14 residues. Incomplete CDR3 DNA: TGTGCCAGTAGTAGCAGCGTCAGCTCCTACGAG. It encodes CASSSSVSSYE. The CDR3 in full is CASSSSVSSYEQYF.

This clone was detected ten times or more. The CDR3 goes on 3 residues after the read ends, and that part is filled in from the germline J gene. The chain is built from TRBV5-1 and TRBJ1-5; D unclear. V was pared by 0 bases and J by 5 bases, with 6 bases between. This CDR3 is built from 13 residues. Germline V gene sequence: CDR1 SGHRS, CDR2 YFSETQ. The CDR3 is CASSLGPDQPQHF. The DNA read from the CDR3 is TGCGCCAGCAGCTTGGGGCCCGATCAGCCC.

This clone was counted at least ten times. The CDR3 loop is CASSWDGQVNQPQHF. CDR3 bases read: TGCGCCAGCAGCTGGGACGGACAGGTCAATCAGCCC. The rearrangement links TRBV5-1 to TRBJ1-5; 7 bases match TRBD1. The observed sequence ends 3 residues before the CDR3 terminus, with the missing tail filled in from the germline J gene. With 3 bases clipped from V and 3 bases from J, the junction kept 6 bases outside the gene matches. Germline assignment: CDR1 SGHRS and CDR2 YFSETQ. This CDR3 is built from 15 residues.

This clone was counted many times. The read finishes 3 residues shy of the CDR3 end, and the germline J gene is used to complete it. The chain couples TRBV6-4 to TRBJ2-2, with D possibly matching TRBD2 (7 bases). This CDR3 is 16 amino acids long. Per germline, CDR1 MRHNA and CDR2 SNTAGT. V was pared by 0 bases and J by 5 bases, with 13 bases between. The CDR3 bases that were read are TGTGCCAGCAGTGACTCAGGGGGGGCGCAAACCGGGGAG. It codes for CASSDSGGAQTGE. The full CDR3 protein reads CASSDSGGAQTGELFF.

In its sample, this clone was seen many times. The read gets to within 3 residues of the CDR3 end, and the germline J gene fills in the rest. The chain joins TRBV19 to TRBJ2-3; perhaps TRBD1 as D (5 bases). This CDR3 comprises 13 residues. From germline, CDR1 is LNHDA and CDR2 SQIVND (reference sequence). V lost 4 bases to trimming and J lost 2 bases, with 7 bases between them. CDR3 residues: CASSNRFTDTQYF. Partial CDR3 DNA: TGTGCCAGTAGTAACAGGTTCACAGATACG.